This record covers a single T cell receptor beta chain. What antigen it recognizes has not been identified. The record has no base qualities; no much larger clone is one base away. The sample's treatment or condition label is to be understood as: allogeneic hematopoietic cell transplantation with graft depleted of TCRalphabeta T cells and CD19 B cells. The children who served as transplant recipients had been given grafts of TCRalphabeta/CD19-depleted allogeneic hematopoietic cells. Receptor libraries were prepared by PCR. The instrument given in TCRdb is Illumina HiSeq 2500. TCR library preparation used molecular barcoding, with unique molecular identifiers applied to normalize quantification of the TCRbeta repertoire. TCRdb cleaned the public reads at Q25 with fastp, built clones with MiXCR and kept in-frame beta chains. Entries that share a CDR3 protein sequence are merged under the most common genes and DNA. In this sample the table shows just over 200,000 distinct CDR3 sequences, about 8.7% of which occur a single time. Of the sample, under 40% falls within the top ten clones.

The sample is drawn from a study of T-cell reconstitution after alpha-beta-depleted transplantation in children (dated by TCRdb to about 2016). About the investigation overall: The study quantitatively tracked T-cell immune reconstitution after TCRalphabeta/CD19-depleted allogeneic hematopoietic cell transplantation in children using TCR repertoire profiling. The research as a whole found: The high TCRbeta diversity at day 60 in some patients was ascribed to recipient T cells and intrathymic progenitors that had survived conditioning. The apparently early alphabetaT-cell count recovery about two months after transplant was reportedly dependent on only several hundred rapidly expanded clones derived from non-depleted graft cells. Over the following months the frequencies of hyperexpanded clones went down, and after one year T-cell counts and TCRbeta diversity were mostly credited to newly produced T cells.

Inclusive of the bounding cysteine and phenylalanine, the CDR3 is 17 residues long. Here the CDR3 DNA is all that survives: 51 bases in frame from base 1. In the germline V gene (reference sequence), CDR1 corresponds to DFQATT and CDR2 to SNEGSKA. At the junction V is shortened by 5 bases and J by 5 bases; bases outside the gene matches: 20. The sequence derives from a male patient between 2 and 15 years old who had a stem cell transplant for acute myeloid leukemia, so the T cells may come from the graft donor. The chain joins TRBV20-1 to TRBJ2-5, with 7 bases aligning to TRBD2. The sample was PBMCs, mostly from graft donor cells, taken 360 days after TCRalphabeta/CD19-depleted stem cell transplant. The bases are TGCAGTGCTCTCCAGACATCAGCGGGATCTTCACGGGAGACCCAGTACTTC. It encodes CSALQTSAGSSRETQYF.